The rows below give T cell receptor beta chains drawn from one sample of a study of identical twins. TCRdb analysed the 5' RACE reads with MiXCR anew, one entry per CDR3 protein. The sample shows approximately 300,000 distinct CDR3 sequences, roughly 8.6% of them seen only once. These data also formed part of another study, on yellow fever vaccine responses in identical twins.

The sequenced material came from CD8+ T cells sorted from blood. Source of these receptors: a woman aged 18-30 years in good health. Both conserved end residues are part of each CDR3. Each record gives: J gene, clone size, D gene, V gene, CDR3 protein, CDR3 DNA. The D gene is left open where the match is weak. Size tells how often a clone was seen (once, few, many) or the class of an expanded clone, and some rows leave it out.

J: TRBJ2-1; size: many; D: -; V: TRBV10-3; CDR3: CAITVDVSSYNEQFF; DNA: TGTGCCATCACCGTGGACGTAAGCTCCTACAATGAGCAGTTCTTC
J: TRBJ1-2; size: many; D: -; V: TRBV7-6; CDR3: CASSPHGGFNYGYTF; DNA: TGTGCCAGCAGCCCCCATGGCGGGTTTAACTATGGCTACACCTTC
J: TRBJ2-3; size: -; D: -; V: TRBV30; CDR3: CAWSVLGSTDTQYF; DNA: TGTGCCTGGAGTGTGCTGGGGTCCACAGATACGCAGTATTTT
J: TRBJ2-4; size: few; D: -; V: TRBV20-1; CDR3: CSARAQNIQYF; DNA: TGCAGTGCTAGAGCACAAAACATTCAGTACTTC
J: TRBJ2-3; size: -; D: -; V: TRBV5-6; CDR3: CASSLGRTYSTDTQYF; DNA: TGTGCCAGCAGCTTGGGCAGAACCTATAGCACAGATACGCAGTATTTT
J: TRBJ2-3; size: few; D: -; V: TRBV6-2/TRBV6-3; CDR3: CASGTSDTQYF; DNA: TGTGCCAGCGGGACCTCAGATACGCAGTATTTT
J: TRBJ2-7; size: -; D: TRBD1; V: TRBV6-2/TRBV6-3; CDR3: CASSRGLWDRRGYEQYF; DNA: TGTGCCAGCAGTCGGGGCCTCTGGGACAGGCGCGGATACGAGCAGTACTTC
J: TRBJ2-2; size: -; D: -; V: TRBV27; CDR3: CASSFTSYTGELFF; DNA: TGTGCCAGCAGTTTTACTAGCTACACCGGGGAGCTGTTTTTT
J: TRBJ1-1; size: few; D: -; V: TRBV7-8; CDR3: CASSLTHTNTEAFF; DNA: TGTGCCAGCAGCTTAACACACACGAACACTGAAGCTTTCTTT
J: TRBJ1-5; size: few; D: -; V: TRBV20-1; CDR3: CSARDLGGNQPQHF; DNA: TGCAGTGCTAGAGATCTTGGGGGTAACCAGCCCCAGCATTTT
J: TRBJ2-5; size: -; D: -; V: TRBV5-6; CDR3: CASSGAETQYF; DNA: TGTGCCAGCAGTGGGGCGGAGACCCAGTACTTC
J: TRBJ1-1; size: -; D: TRBD1; V: TRBV6-1; CDR3: CASSRTGRNTEAFF; DNA: TGTGCCAGCAGTCGGACAGGGAGGAACACTGAAGCTTTCTTT
J: TRBJ2-7; size: -; D: TRBD2; V: TRBV20-1; CDR3: CSARVGGSGEQYF; DNA: TGCAGTGCTAGAGTGGGCGGGAGCGGCGAGCAGTACTTC
J: TRBJ2-1; size: many; D: TRBD2; V: TRBV4-3; CDR3: CASSQDRLAGSNEQFF; DNA: TGCGCCAGCAGCCAAGATCGACTAGCGGGATCCAATGAGCAGTTCTTC
J: TRBJ2-1; size: -; D: TRBD2; V: TRBV15; CDR3: CATSDPGLAGGRYNEQFF; DNA: TGTGCCACCAGCGACCCGGGACTAGCGGGAGGCCGCTACAATGAGCAGTTCTTC
J: TRBJ2-2; size: many; D: -; V: TRBV6-5; CDR3: CASSYPGANTGELFF; DNA: TGTGCCAGCAGTTACCCAGGCGCGAACACCGGGGAGCTGTTTTTT
J: TRBJ1-2; size: few; D: -; V: TRBV6-5; CDR3: CASSYNGDNYGYTF; DNA: TGTGCCAGCAGTTATAACGGCGACAACTATGGCTACACCTTC
J: TRBJ2-7; size: few; D: -; V: TRBV6-1; CDR3: CASSSSFRPYEQYF; DNA: TGTGCCAGCAGCTCATCTTTCCGCCCCTACGAGCAGTACTTC
J: TRBJ2-1; size: many; D: -; V: TRBV4-3; CDR3: CASSQDREPYNEQFF; DNA: TGCGCCAGCAGCCAAGACAGGGAGCCATACAATGAGCAGTTCTTC
J: TRBJ2-2; size: many; D: -; V: TRBV29-1; CDR3: CSVVEGNTGELFF; DNA: TGCAGCGTTGTTGAAGGGAACACCGGGGAGCTGTTTTTT
J: TRBJ2-1; size: many; D: -; V: TRBV4-3; CDR3: CASSQDDGTPYNEQFF; DNA: TGCGCCAGCAGCCAAGACGACGGGACCCCCTACAATGAGCAGTTCTTC
J: TRBJ1-4; size: few; D: TRBD1; V: TRBV5-4; CDR3: CASSFTGGGDEKLFF; DNA: TGTGCCAGCAGCTTTACAGGGGGTGGCGATGAAAAACTGTTTTTT
J: TRBJ2-7; size: few; D: -; V: TRBV18; CDR3: CASSPPSFESYEQYF; DNA: TGTGCCAGCTCACCCCCCTCGTTCGAGTCCTACGAGCAGTACTTC
J: TRBJ2-7; size: many; D: TRBD1; V: TRBV12-3/TRBV12-4; CDR3: CASSSPFSDRGYLTTYEQYF; DNA: TGTGCCAGCAGTTCCCCGTTCTCCGACAGGGGCTATTTGACCACCTACGAGCAGTACTTC
J: TRBJ2-1; size: -; D: TRBD2; V: TRBV27; CDR3: CASSELAGVAYEQFF; DNA: TGTGCCAGCAGTGAACTAGCGGGAGTCGCATATGAGCAGTTCTTC
J: TRBJ2-6; size: many; D: -; V: TRBV7-9; CDR3: CASVRGRLDSGANVLTF; DNA: TGTGCCAGCGTTCGGGGCAGGCTAGACTCTGGGGCCAACGTCCTGACTTTC
J: TRBJ2-7; size: few; D: -; V: TRBV7-9; CDR3: CASSLGPLEQYF; DNA: TGTGCCAGCAGCTTAGGACCCCTCGAGCAGTACTTC
J: TRBJ2-7; size: many; D: TRBD2; V: TRBV20-1; CDR3: CSARDVAGVVLNPNEQYF; DNA: TGCAGTGCTAGAGATGTGGCGGGAGTGGTTTTAAATCCCAACGAGCAGTACTTC
J: TRBJ2-3; size: -; D: TRBD2; V: TRBV7-9; CDR3: CASSLAGGSPTDTQYF; DNA: TGTGCCAGCAGCTTAGCTGGCGGGAGCCCCACAGATACGCAGTATTTT
J: TRBJ1-1; size: many; D: -; V: TRBV20-1; CDR3: CSAASLRTEAFF; DNA: TGCAGTGCCGCAAGTTTAAGAACTGAAGCTTTCTTT
J: TRBJ2-1; size: many; D: TRBD1; V: TRBV12-5; CDR3: CASGFGDRGRHEQFF; DNA: TGTGCTAGTGGTTTCGGGGACAGGGGGCGACATGAGCAGTTCTTC
J: TRBJ2-5; size: many; D: TRBD1; V: TRBV7-9; CDR3: CASSTRGLETQYF; DNA: TGTGCCAGCAGCACCAGGGGGCTGGAGACCCAGTACTTC
J: TRBJ2-7; size: few; D: TRBD1; V: TRBV5-6; CDR3: CASSSPGLGGTGGYEQYF; DNA: TGTGCCAGCAGCTCCCCAGGCCTTGGCGGGACAGGGGGATACGAGCAGTACTTC
J: TRBJ2-1; size: few; D: TRBD1; V: TRBV30; CDR3: CAWSRQGDEQFF; DNA: TGTGCCTGGAGCCGACAGGGCGATGAGCAGTTCTTC
J: TRBJ2-3; size: -; D: -; V: TRBV30; CDR3: CAWSGGSSTDTQYF; DNA: TGTGCCTGGAGTGGGGGTTCTAGCACAGATACGCAGTATTTT
J: TRBJ2-2; size: few; D: TRBD2; V: TRBV9; CDR3: CASSVEGEGTGELFF; DNA: TGTGCCAGCAGCGTTGAAGGGGAGGGGACCGGGGAGCTGTTTTTT
J: TRBJ2-7; size: few; D: TRBD1; V: TRBV4-1; CDR3: CASSQLGTGDNEQYF; DNA: TGCGCCAGCAGCCAATTGGGGACAGGGGACAACGAGCAGTACTTC
J: TRBJ1-1; size: -; D: -; V: TRBV6-5; CDR3: CASSYSAYTEAFF; DNA: TGTGCCAGCAGTTACTCCGCTTACACTGAAGCTTTCTTT
J: TRBJ2-3; size: few; D: -; V: TRBV12-3/TRBV12-4; CDR3: CASSNRGPSTDTQYF; DNA: TGTGCCAGCAGTAACCGGGGTCCTAGCACAGATACGCAGTATTTT
J: TRBJ2-3; size: many; D: -; V: TRBV20-1; CDR3: CSARDTGVTDTQYF; DNA: TGCAGTGCTAGAGACACGGGGGTCACAGATACGCAGTATTTT
J: TRBJ2-7; size: -; D: -; V: TRBV20-1; CDR3: CCARDQSRDTLFWEQYF; DNA: TGCTGTGCTAGAGATCAATCTCGGGACACCCTTTTTTGGGAGCAGTACTTC